This TCR beta chain was sequenced during a study of blood T cell repertoires in COVID-19. Study as a whole: Sites in the United States, Italy and Spain provided acute and convalescent COVID-19 samples.

Here immunoSEQ multiplex PCR was the method, and the copy in TCRdb shows in-frame clones only, minus some. The table shows about 310,000 clones, with 89% occurring only once. This CDR3 is 17 amino acids long. In germline, CDR1 is LGHNT, CDR2 FRNRAP. The V and J ends lost 7 bases and 1 base, in that order; junction bases with no gene match: 13. This clone appeared a single time. The sequencing sample was made of PBMCs or T cells enriched from blood (not recorded which). The clonotype originates from a man aged 55-75 years who had recovered from COVID-19. The chain couples TRBV12-5 to TRBJ2-5; the match to TRBD2 covers 9 bases. Written as DNA, the CDR3 is TGTGCTAGTGCCCCCGGGTTTGGGCGGGAGGGCCAAGAGACCCAGTACTTC. It specifies CASAPGFGREGQETQYF. The variable domain in full, with the rest retrieved from reference TRBV12-5 and TRBJ2-5, is DARVTQTPRHKVTEMGQEVTMRCQPILGHNTVFWYRQTMMQGLELLAYFRNRAPLDDSGMPKDRFSAEMPDATLATLKIQPSEPRDSAVYFCASAPGFGREGQETQYFGPGTRLLVL.